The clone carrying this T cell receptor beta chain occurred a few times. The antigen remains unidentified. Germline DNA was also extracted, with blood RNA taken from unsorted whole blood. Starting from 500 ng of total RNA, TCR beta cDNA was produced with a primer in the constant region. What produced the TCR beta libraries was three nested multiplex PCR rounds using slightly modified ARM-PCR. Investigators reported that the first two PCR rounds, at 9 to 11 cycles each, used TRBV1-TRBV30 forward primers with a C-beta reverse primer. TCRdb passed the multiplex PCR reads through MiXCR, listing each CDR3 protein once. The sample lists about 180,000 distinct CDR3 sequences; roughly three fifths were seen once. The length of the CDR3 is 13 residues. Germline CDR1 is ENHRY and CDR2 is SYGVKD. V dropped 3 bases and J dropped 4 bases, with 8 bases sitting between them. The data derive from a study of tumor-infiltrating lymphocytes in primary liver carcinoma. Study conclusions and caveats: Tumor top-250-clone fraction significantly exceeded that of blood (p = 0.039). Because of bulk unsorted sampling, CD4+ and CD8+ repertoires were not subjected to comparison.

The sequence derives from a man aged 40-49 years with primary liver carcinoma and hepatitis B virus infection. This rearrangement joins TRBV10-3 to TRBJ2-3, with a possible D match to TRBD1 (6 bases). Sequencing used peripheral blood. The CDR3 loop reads CAISDPGADTQYF. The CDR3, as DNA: TGTGCCATCAGTGATCCAGGGGCAGATACGCAGTATTTT.